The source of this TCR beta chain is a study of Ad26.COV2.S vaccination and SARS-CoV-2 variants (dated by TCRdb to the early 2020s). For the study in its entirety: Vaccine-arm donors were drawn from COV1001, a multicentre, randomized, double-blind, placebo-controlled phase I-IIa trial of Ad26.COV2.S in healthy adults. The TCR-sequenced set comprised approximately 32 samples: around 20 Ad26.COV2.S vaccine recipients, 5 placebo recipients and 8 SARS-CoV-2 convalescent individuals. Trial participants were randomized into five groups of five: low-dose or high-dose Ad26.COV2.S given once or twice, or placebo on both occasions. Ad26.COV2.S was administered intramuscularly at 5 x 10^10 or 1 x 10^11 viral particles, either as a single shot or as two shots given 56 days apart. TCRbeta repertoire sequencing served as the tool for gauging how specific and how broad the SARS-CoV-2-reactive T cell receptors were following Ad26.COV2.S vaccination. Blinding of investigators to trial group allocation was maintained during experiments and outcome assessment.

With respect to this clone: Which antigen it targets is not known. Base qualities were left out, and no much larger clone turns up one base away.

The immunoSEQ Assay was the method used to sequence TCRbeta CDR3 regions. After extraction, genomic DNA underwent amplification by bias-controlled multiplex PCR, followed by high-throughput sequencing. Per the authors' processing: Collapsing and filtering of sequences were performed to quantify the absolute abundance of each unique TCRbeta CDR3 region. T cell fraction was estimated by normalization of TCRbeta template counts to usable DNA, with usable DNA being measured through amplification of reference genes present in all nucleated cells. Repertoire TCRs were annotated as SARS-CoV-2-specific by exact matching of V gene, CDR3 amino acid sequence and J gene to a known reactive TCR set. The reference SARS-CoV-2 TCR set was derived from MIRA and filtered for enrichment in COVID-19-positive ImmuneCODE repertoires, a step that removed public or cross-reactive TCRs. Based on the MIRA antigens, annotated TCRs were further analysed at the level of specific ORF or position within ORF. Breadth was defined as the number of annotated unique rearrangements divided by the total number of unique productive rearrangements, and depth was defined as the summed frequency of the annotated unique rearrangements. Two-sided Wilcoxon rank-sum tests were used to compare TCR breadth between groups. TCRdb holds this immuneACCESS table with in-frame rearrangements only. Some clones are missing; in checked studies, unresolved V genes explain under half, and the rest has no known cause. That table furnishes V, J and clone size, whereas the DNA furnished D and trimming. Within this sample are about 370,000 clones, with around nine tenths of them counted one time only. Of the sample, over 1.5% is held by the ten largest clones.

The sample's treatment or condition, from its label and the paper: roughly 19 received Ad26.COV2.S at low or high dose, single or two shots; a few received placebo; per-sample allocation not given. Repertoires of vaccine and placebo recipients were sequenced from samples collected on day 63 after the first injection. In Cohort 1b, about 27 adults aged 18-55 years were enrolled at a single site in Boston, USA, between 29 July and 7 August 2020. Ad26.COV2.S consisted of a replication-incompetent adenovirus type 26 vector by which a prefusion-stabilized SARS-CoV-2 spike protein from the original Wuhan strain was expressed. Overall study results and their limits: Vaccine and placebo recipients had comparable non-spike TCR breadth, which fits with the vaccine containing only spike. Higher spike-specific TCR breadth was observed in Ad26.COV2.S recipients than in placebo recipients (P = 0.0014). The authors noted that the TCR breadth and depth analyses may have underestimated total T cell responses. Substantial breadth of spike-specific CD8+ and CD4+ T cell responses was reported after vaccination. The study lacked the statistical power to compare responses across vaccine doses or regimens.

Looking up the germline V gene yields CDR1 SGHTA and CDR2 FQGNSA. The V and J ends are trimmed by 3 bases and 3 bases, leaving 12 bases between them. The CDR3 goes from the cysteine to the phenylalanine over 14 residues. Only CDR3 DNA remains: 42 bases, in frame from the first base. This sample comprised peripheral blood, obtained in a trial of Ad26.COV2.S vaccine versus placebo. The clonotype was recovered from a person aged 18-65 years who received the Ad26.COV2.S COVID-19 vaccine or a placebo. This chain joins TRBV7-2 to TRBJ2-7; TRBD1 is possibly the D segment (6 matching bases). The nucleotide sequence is TGTGCCAGCAGCTTTGCACAGGGCGTCTACGAGCAGTACTTC. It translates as CASSFAQGVYEQYF.